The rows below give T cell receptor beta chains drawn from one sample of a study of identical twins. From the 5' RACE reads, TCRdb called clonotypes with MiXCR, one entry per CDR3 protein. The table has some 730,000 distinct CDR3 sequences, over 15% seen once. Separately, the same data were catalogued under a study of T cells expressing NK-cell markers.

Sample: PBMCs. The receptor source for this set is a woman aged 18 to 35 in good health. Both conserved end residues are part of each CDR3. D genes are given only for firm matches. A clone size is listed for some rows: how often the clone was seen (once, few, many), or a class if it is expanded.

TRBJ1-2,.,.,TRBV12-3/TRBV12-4,TGTGCCAGCACGGACGGAGTCTATGGCTACACCTTC,CASTDGVYGYTF
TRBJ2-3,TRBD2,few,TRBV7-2,TGTGCCAGCAGCCACGGACTAGGTCGGGATACGCAGTATTTT,CASSHGLGRDTQYF
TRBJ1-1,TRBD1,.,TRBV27,TGTGCCAGCAGGGACAGGGGGCCCAACACTGAAGCTTTCTTT,CASRDRGPNTEAFF
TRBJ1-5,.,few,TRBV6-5,TGTGCCAGCAGTTACTCGCCAGGGACTAATCAGCCCCAGCATTTT,CASSYSPGTNQPQHF
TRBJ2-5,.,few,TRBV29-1,TGCAGCGTTCCCTCGAAAGGTCACGAGACCCAGTACTTC,CSVPSKGHETQYF
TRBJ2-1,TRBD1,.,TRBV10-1,TGCGCCAGCAGTGATAGACAGGGGGGCTACAATGAGCAGTTCTTC,CASSDRQGGYNEQFF
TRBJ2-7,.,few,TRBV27,TGTGCCAGCACCCCCCTACCTTCCCCTGGGTACGAGCAGTACTTC,CASTPLPSPGYEQYF
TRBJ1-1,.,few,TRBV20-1,TGCAGTGCTACTAGGCGCTTGAACACTGAAGCTTTCTTT,CSATRRLNTEAFF
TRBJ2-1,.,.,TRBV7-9,TGTGCCAGCAGCTTATCTGCGGGCGGGGGCGACTCCAATGAGCAGTTCTTC,CASSLSAGGGDSNEQFF
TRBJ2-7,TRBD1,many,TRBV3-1,TGTGCCAGCAGCCACCGGACAGGGGGTCACTACGAGCAGTACTTC,CASSHRTGGHYEQYF
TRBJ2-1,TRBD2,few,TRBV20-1,TGCAGTTCCACCCTCCCCGGGACTAGTTCATATGAGCAGTTCTTC,CSSTLPGTSSYEQFF
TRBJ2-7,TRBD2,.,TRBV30,TGTGCCTGGAGTCCTCCGGTGAGACTAGCGGGAAGCAACGAGCAGTACTTC,CAWSPPVRLAGSNEQYF
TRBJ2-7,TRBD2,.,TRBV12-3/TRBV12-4,TGTGCCAGCAGCTCCGGGACTATGTCCTACGAGCAGTACTTC,CASSSGTMSYEQYF
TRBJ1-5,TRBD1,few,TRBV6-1,TGTGCCAGCGGAAGACAGGGAAGCGAACCCCAGCATTTT,CASGRQGSEPQHF
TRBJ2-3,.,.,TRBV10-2,TGCGCCAGCAGTGAGGGGAGACTCACAGATACGCAGTATTTT,CASSEGRLTDTQYF
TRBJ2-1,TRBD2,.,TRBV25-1,TGTGCCAGCAGTGTTAGCGGGAGGAACAATGAGCAGTTCTTC,CASSVSGRNNEQFF
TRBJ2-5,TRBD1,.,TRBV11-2,TGTGCCAGCAGCGGGACAGGGTCGCCCGGGGAGACCCAGTACTTC,CASSGTGSPGETQYF
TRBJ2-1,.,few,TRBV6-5,TGTGCCAGCAGTTCCGCCGGTTTCGCCATTGAGCAGTTCTTC,CASSSAGFAIEQFF
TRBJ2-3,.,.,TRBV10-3,TGTGCCATCAAGGACTACCGGCGGGGAGATACGCAGTATTTT,CAIKDYRRGDTQYF
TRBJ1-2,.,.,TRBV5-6,TGTGCCAGCAGCGGGACCACCCAGACCGCCTATGGCTACACCTTC,CASSGTTQTAYGYTF